These T cell receptor beta chains were read from a single sample in a study of CD8+ T cells in alopecia areata. Using immunoSEQ multiplex PCR, the repertoire was profiled, and TCRdb retains in-frame clones only, with some absent. This table holds hundreds of thousands of clones, around two thirds found once. This specimen was CD4+ T cells sorted from blood, taken at week 0. Receptor source: a human donor with alopecia areata. Both conserved end residues are part of each CDR3.

CDR3 length | J gene | V gene | CDR3 protein
13 | TRBJ2-1 | TRBV7-2 | CASSETSGAEQFF
13 | TRBJ2-7 | TRBV6-5 | CASSYQPGYEQYF
15 | TRBJ2-2 | TRBV9 | CASSVGTANTGELFF
13 | TRBJ2-3 | TRBV29-1 | CSVDRGRPDTQYF
16 | TRBJ2-5 | TRBV5-1 | CASNPGGVGEQETQYF
12 | TRBJ1-2 | TRBV30 | CAWTGGGYGYTF
12 | TRBJ1-2 | TRBV30 | CAWSTGPGRYTF
17 | TRBJ1-6 | TRBV13 | CASSSRTGSSYNSPLHF
16 | TRBJ2-7 | TRBV7-2 | CASTEVRGRLAYEQYF
13 | TRBJ1-2 | TRBV6-1 | CASSTGGNYGYTF
17 | TRBJ1-5 | TRBV29-1 | CSAVVRAARVSNQPQHF
13 | TRBJ1-5 | TRBV9 | CASSVAGERPQHF
14 | TRBJ1-2 | TRBV30 | CAWRTGYEAYGYTF
11 | TRBJ2-3 | TRBV30 | CGLRDTDTQYF
17 | TRBJ2-1 | TRBV5-1 | CASSSLPRTSAYNEQFF
16 | TRBJ2-7 | TRBV6-5 | CASSFRTSGVFYEQYF